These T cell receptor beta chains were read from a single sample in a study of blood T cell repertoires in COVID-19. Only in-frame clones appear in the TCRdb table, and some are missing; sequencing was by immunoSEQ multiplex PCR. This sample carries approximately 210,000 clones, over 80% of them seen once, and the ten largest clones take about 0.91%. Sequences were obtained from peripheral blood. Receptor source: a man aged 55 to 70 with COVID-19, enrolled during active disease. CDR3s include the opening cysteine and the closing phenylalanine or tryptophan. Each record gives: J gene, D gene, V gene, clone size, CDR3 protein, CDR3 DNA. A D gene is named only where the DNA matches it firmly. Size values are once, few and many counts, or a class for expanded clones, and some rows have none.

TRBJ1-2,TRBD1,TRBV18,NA,CASSQGTGAVGASYGYTF,TGTGCCAGCTCACAGGGGACAGGGGCCGTCGGGGCGTCGTATGGCTACACCTTC
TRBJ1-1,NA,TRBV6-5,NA,CASSYSKSGQTGVFF,TGTGCCAGCAGTTACTCGAAGTCGGGGCAGACGGGGGTTTTCTTT
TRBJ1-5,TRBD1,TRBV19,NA,CASRQGAGQPQHF,TGTGCCAGCCGACAGGGGGCGGGTCAGCCCCAGCATTTT
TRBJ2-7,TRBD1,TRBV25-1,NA,CASSATTGTGFHEQYF,TGTGCCAGCAGTGCGACGACCGGGACAGGGTTCCACGAGCAGTACTTC
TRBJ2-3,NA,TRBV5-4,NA,CASSLGAGGSTDTQYF,TGTGCCAGCAGCTTGGGGGCAGGGGGGAGCACAGATACGCAGTATTTT
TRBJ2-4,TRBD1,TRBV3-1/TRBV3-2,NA,CASSHIPGGNIQYF,TGTGCCAGCAGCCATATTCCAGGGGGCAACATTCAGTACTTC
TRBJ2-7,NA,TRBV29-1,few,CSVGVGGPYEQYF,TGCAGCGTTGGTGTCGGGGGACCCTACGAGCAGTACTTC
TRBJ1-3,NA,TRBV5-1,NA,CASSLDPGGSGNTIYF,TGCGCCAGCAGCTTGGATCCGGGAGGTTCGGGAAACACCATATATTTT
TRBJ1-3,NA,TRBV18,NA,CASSPNPGPGNTIYF,TGTGCCAGCTCGCCTAACCCAGGGCCTGGAAACACCATATATTTT
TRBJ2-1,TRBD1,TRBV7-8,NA,CASSADEDRGPRQFF,TGTGCCAGCAGCGCGGACGAGGACAGGGGCCCTAGGCAGTTCTTC
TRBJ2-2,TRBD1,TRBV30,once,CAWSGQGKGLGELFF,TGTGCCTGGAGCGGACAGGGGAAGGGACTCGGGGAGCTGTTTTTT
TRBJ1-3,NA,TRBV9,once,CASSVAGMGNTIYF,TGTGCCAGCAGCGTAGCGGGGATGGGGAACACCATATATTTT
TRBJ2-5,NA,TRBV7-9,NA,CASSPSTGWTQYF,TGTGCCAGCAGCCCCTCGACAGGCTGGACCCAGTACTTC
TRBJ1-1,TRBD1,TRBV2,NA,CASSSPDRQF,TGTGCCAGCAGTTCCCCGGACAGGCAATTT
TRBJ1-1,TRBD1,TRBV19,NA,CASRFQGASTEAFF,TGTGCCAGTAGATTCCAGGGGGCTTCCACTGAAGCTTTCTTT
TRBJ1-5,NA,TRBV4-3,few,CASSRGVGAGSNQPQHF,TGCGCCAGCAGCCGCGGCGTGGGGGCCGGGAGCAATCAGCCCCAGCATTTT
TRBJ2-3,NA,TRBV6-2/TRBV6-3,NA,CASSYQSDTQYF,TGTGCCAGCAGTTATCAGTCCGATACGCAGTATTTT
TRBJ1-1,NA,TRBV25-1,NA,CASRSSSNTEAFF,TGTGCCAGCAGATCGAGCTCGAACACTGAAGCTTTCTTT
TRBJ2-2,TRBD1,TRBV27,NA,CASSLMTGLNTGELFF,TGTGCCAGCAGTCTAATGACAGGGTTAAACACCGGGGAGCTGTTTTTT
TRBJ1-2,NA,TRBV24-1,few,CATSDLPGSEARDSGYTF,TGTGCCACCAGTGATTTACCGGGGTCAGAGGCAAGAGACTCTGGCTACACCTTC
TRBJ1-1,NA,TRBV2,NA,CASNTPGGTEAFF,TGTGCCAGCAATACCCCGGGGGGAACTGAAGCTTTCTTT
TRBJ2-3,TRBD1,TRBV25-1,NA,CASSPWTGETSTDTQYF,TGTGCCAGCAGTCCTTGGACAGGAGAGACTAGCACAGATACGCAGTATTTT
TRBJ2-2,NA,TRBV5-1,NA,CASSRTGIGELFF,TGCGCCAGCAGCCGTACAGGGATCGGGGAGCTGTTTTTT
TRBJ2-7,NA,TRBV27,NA,CASTLGGGALYEQYF,TGTGCCAGCACCTTAGGGGGCGGGGCCCTCTACGAGCAGTACTTC
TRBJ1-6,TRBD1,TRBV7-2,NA,CASSLDRANSPLHF,TGTGCCAGCAGCTTGGACAGGGCGAACTCACCCCTCCACTTT
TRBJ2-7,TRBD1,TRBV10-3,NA,CAIRGTGLYEQYF,TGTGCCATCAGGGGGACAGGGCTCTACGAGCAGTACTTC
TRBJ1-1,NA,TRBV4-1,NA,CASSQVKTENTEAFF,TGCGCCAGCAGCCAAGTAAAGACAGAGAACACTGAAGCTTTCTTT
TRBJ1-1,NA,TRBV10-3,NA,CAIRDRQNTEAFF,TGTGCCATCAGGGACAGACAGAACACTGAAGCTTTCTTT
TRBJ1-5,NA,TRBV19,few,CASSLSAGFYQPQHF,TGTGCCAGTAGTCTCTCGGCGGGGTTTTATCAGCCCCAGCATTTT
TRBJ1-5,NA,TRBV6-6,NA,CASSPSGTLFYSNQPQHF,TGTGCCAGCAGTCCTTCCGGGACACTATTCTATAGCAATCAGCCCCAGCATTTT
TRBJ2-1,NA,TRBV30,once,CAWSVSGNEQFF,TGTGCCTGGAGTGTTAGCGGCAATGAGCAGTTCTTC
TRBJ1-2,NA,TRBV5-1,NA,CASSPEGYGYTF,TGCGCCAGCAGCCCTGAGGGCTATGGCTACACCTTC